The rows below give T cell receptor beta chains drawn from one sample of a study of blood T cell repertoires in COVID-19. Clones were read by immunoSEQ multiplex PCR, and TCRdb kept only the in-frame ones, dropping some. The profile covers about 420,000 clones, with roughly 90% appearing a single time and roughly 0.84% taken by the ten largest. Sequencing input: peripheral blood. The origin of the receptors is a man aged 18 to 29 with COVID-19, enrolled during active disease. Both conserved end residues are part of each CDR3. D genes are given only for firm matches. Clone size, where shown, is once, few, many, or a class for clones that have expanded.

>12|TRBV19|NA|TRBJ1-1|NA
CASMMGGTEAFF
TGTGCCAGTATGATGGGGGGGACTGAAGCTTTCTTT
>14|TRBV11-3|NA|TRBJ2-5|NA
CASSPGAAQETQYF
TGTGCCAGCAGCCCCGGCGCGGCACAAGAGACCCAGTACTTC
>13|TRBV5-6|NA|TRBJ2-2|NA
CASSIRQTGELFF
TGTGCCAGCAGCATCAGACAAACCGGGGAGCTGTTTTTT
>15|TRBV9|NA|TRBJ2-3|NA
CASSVGVLAGDTQYF
TGTGCCAGCAGCGTAGGGGTCCTAGCTGGAGATACGCAGTATTTT
>16|TRBV6-4|NA|TRBJ2-2|NA
CASIILYRVDTGELFF
TGTGCCAGCATCATTCTTTACAGGGTGGACACCGGGGAGCTGTTTTTT
>17|TRBV2|TRBD2|TRBJ2-3|NA
CASILAGGGWGTDTQYF
TGTGCCAGCATTCTAGCGGGGGGAGGTTGGGGCACAGATACGCAGTATTTT
>15|TRBV30|TRBD1|TRBJ2-7|once
CAWSVGDSSSYEQYF
TGTGCCTGGAGTGTAGGGGACAGTAGCTCCTACGAGCAGTACTTC
>14|TRBV5-1|NA|TRBJ2-7|many
CASSSPETTYEQYF
TGCGCCAGCAGCTCCCCGGAGACCACCTACGAGCAGTACTTC
>15|TRBV3-1/TRBV3-2|TRBD2|TRBJ2-1|once
CASSQLGLTNNEQFF
TGTGCCAGCAGCCAACTGGGACTAACAAACAATGAGCAGTTCTTC
>16|TRBV27|TRBD2|TRBJ2-3|NA
CASSGLAGGPTDTQYF
TGTGCCAGCAGTGGGCTAGCGGGGGGGCCCACAGATACGCAGTATTTT
>14|TRBV11-2|NA|TRBJ2-5|NA
CASSLGRVQETQYF
TGTGCCAGCAGCTTAGGCCGGGTCCAAGAGACCCAGTACTTC
>13|TRBV6-5|NA|TRBJ1-5|NA
CASSSRGDQPQHF
TGTGCCAGCAGTTCCAGGGGCGATCAGCCCCAGCATTTT
>14|TRBV5-1|NA|TRBJ1-1|NA
CASSLSSGNTEAFF
TGCGCCAGCAGCTTGTCGTCAGGGAACACTGAAGCTTTCTTT
>13|TRBV7-2|TRBD1|TRBJ1-1|NA
CASRQGRLTEAFF
TGTGCCAGCCGACAGGGACGATTAACTGAAGCTTTCTTT
>13|TRBV30|NA|TRBJ2-7|NA
CAWSVGAPYEQYF
TGTGCCTGGAGTGTTGGGGCCCCCTACGAGCAGTACTTC
>16|TRBV7-9|NA|TRBJ2-7|NA
CASSLVGGSSSYEQYF
TGTGCCAGCAGCTTAGTAGGCGGGTCGAGCTCCTACGAGCAGTACTTC
>13|TRBV7-6|NA|TRBJ1-1|few
CASRSGGEPEAFF
TGTGCCAGCAGATCGGGCGGGGAACCTGAAGCTTTCTTT
>14|TRBV9|TRBD1|TRBJ1-5|NA
CASRTGSPGQPQHF
TGTGCCAGCAGGACAGGGTCCCCCGGGCAGCCCCAGCATTTT
>15|TRBV29-1|TRBD1|TRBJ1-3|NA
CSVDQPGGAGNTIYF
TGCAGCGTGGACCAGCCAGGGGGCGCGGGAAACACCATATATTTT
>15|TRBV11-3|NA|TRBJ1-1|NA
CASSLGGGAFTEAFF
TGTGCCAGCAGCTTAGGGGGGGGCGCGTTCACTGAAGCTTTCTTT
>14|TRBV15|NA|TRBJ2-1|NA
CATSTSFSYNEQFF
TGTGCCACCAGCACTAGTTTCTCCTACAATGAGCAGTTCTTC
>15|TRBV5-6|TRBD1|TRBJ1-2|NA
CASRTRQGGYYGYTF
TGTGCCAGCAGGACGAGACAGGGAGGTTACTATGGCTACACCTTC
>13|TRBV12-3/TRBV12-4|NA|TRBJ2-7|once
CASSLMAAYEQYF
TGTGCCAGCAGTTTGATGGCGGCCTACGAGCAGTACTTC
>16|TRBV7-9|NA|TRBJ2-3|NA
CASSDYREPYTDTQYF
TGTGCCAGCAGCGATTACCGGGAGCCGTACACAGATACGCAGTATTTT
>16|TRBV18|TRBD1|TRBJ2-7|NA
CASSYPGQVPLNEQYF
TGTGCCAGCTCGTATCCGGGACAGGTGCCTCTAAACGAGCAGTACTTC
>13|TRBV2|TRBD1|TRBJ2-2|NA
CASGTGSTGELFF
TGTGCCAGCGGGACAGGGTCAACCGGGGAGCTGTTTTTT
>12|TRBV3-1/TRBV3-2|NA|TRBJ2-1|NA
CASSHLDNEQFF
TGTGCCAGCAGCCACCTAGACAATGAGCAGTTCTTC
>13|TRBV28|TRBD1|TRBJ1-4|NA
CASMDRGQEKLFF
TGTGCCAGCATGGACAGGGGACAGGAAAAACTGTTTTTT
>15|TRBV27|TRBD1|TRBJ1-5|NA
CASSKDRVSNQPQHF
TGTGCCAGCAGTAAAGACAGGGTGAGCAATCAGCCCCAGCATTTT
>15|TRBV19|TRBD2|TRBJ2-7|NA
CASSIQSGSGSEQYF
TGTGCCAGTAGTATACAAAGCGGGAGTGGTTCCGAGCAGTACTTC
>16|TRBV5-4|NA|TRBJ2-2|NA
CASSLAGRGNTGELFF
TGTGCCAGCAGCTTGGCCGGTAGGGGGAACACCGGGGAGCTGTTTTTT
>14|TRBV11-2|NA|TRBJ1-4|NA
CASRRGRTNEKLFF
TGTGCCAGCAGGCGAGGGAGGACTAATGAAAAACTGTTTTTT
>15|TRBV7-2|NA|TRBJ2-6|NA
CASSSRQAGANVLTF
TGTGCCAGCAGCTCCCGACAGGCTGGGGCCAACGTCCTGACTTTC
>16|TRBV6-5|NA|TRBJ1-5|NA
CASSYSQGPPSQPQHF
TGTGCCAGCAGTTACTCACAGGGACCCCCTAGTCAGCCCCAGCATTTT
>16|TRBV14|TRBD2|TRBJ2-5|once
CASSPQRGLTQETQYF
TGTGCCAGCAGCCCTCAGCGGGGGCTTACACAAGAGACCCAGTACTTC
>14|TRBV30|NA|TRBJ1-6|NA
CAWSVRRGSLPLHF
TGTGCCTGGAGTGTACGTCGGGGTTCCCTTCCCCTCCACTTT
>12|TRBV7-2|NA|TRBJ2-1|once
CASSLLVNEQFF
TGTGCCAGCAGCTTACTAGTCAATGAGCAGTTCTTC
>15|TRBV6-1|TRBD1|TRBJ2-3|NA
CASSDRTGWTDTQYF
TGTGCCAGCAGTGATAGGACAGGGTGGACAGATACGCAGTATTTT
>15|TRBV18|NA|TRBJ2-7|NA
CASSQGLLGGYEQYF
TGTGCCAGCTCACAGGGACTCCTTGGGGGCTACGAGCAGTACTTC
>15|TRBV27|TRBD1|TRBJ2-1|NA
CASSLRDRGYNEQFF
TGTGCCAGCAGTTTGCGGGACAGGGGATACAATGAGCAGTTCTTC
>14|TRBV5-6|NA|TRBJ2-5|NA
CASSLVSRQETQYF
TGTGCCAGCAGCTTGGTGTCCAGACAAGAGACCCAGTACTTC
>15|TRBV3-1/TRBV3-2|TRBD2|TRBJ2-1|NA
CASSPRTSGYNEQFF
TGTGCCAGCAGCCCCAGGACTAGCGGCTACAATGAGCAGTTCTTC
>16|TRBV2|NA|TRBJ1-4|NA
CASKGALPGANEKLFF
TGTGCCAGCAAAGGGGCCCTACCGGGGGCTAATGAAAAACTGTTTTTT
>14|TRBV9|NA|TRBJ2-1|few
CASSVGWPYNEQFF
TGTGCCAGCAGCGTAGGGTGGCCCTACAATGAGCAGTTCTTC
>13|TRBV5-4|NA|TRBJ1-2|few
CASSLQGGEGYTF
TGTGCCAGCAGCTTACAGGGTGGAGAGGGCTACACCTTC
>16|TRBV4-2|NA|TRBJ2-2|once
CASSAGLILNTGELFF
TGTGCCAGCAGCGCCGGACTGATTTTGAACACCGGGGAGCTGTTTTTT
>13|TRBV5-1|NA|TRBJ2-7|NA
CASSFYTGFEQYF
TGCGCCAGCAGCTTTTACACGGGATTTGAGCAGTACTTC
>16|TRBV19|TRBD1|TRBJ2-7|NA
CASSKGRTGPTYEQYF
TGTGCCAGTAGTAAGGGGAGGACAGGGCCAACCTACGAGCAGTACTTC
>14|TRBV30|TRBD1|TRBJ1-6|NA
CAWSSGTANSPLHF
TGTGCCTGGAGTTCAGGGACAGCCAATTCACCCCTCCACTTT
>16|TRBV3-1/TRBV3-2|TRBD1|TRBJ1-1|once
CASSRRTGAMNTEAFF
TGTGCCAGCAGTCGGAGGACAGGGGCGATGAACACTGAAGCTTTCTTT
>16|TRBV5-1|TRBD2|TRBJ2-3|NA
CASSELTSGVPDTQYF
TGCGCCAGCAGCGAACTAACTAGCGGAGTACCAGATACGCAGTATTTT
>14|TRBV6-5|NA|TRBJ1-6|NA
CASSYSKRGSPLHF
TGTGCCAGCAGTTACTCGAAACGAGGTTCACCCCTCCACTTT
>14|TRBV13|NA|TRBJ2-7|once
CASSFEDRSYEQYF
TGTGCCAGCAGCTTCGAGGACAGATCCTACGAGCAGTACTTC